The sequence of this T cell receptor beta chain was determined in a study of T cell responses to AZD1222 COVID-19 vaccine. Germline trimming cut 2 bases from V and 2 bases from J; bases unmatched to any gene: 6. Germline CDR1 and CDR2: KGHSH and LQKENI. The CDR3 consists of 15 residues. Generated by immunoSEQ multiplex PCR, the TCRdb table keeps only in-frame clones and is missing some. The sample has roughly 150,000 clones, just over 90% seen once; the top ten hold 1.5% to 2%. The origin of this receptor is an adult in good health. The specimen was peripheral blood, collected on day 0 of AZD1222 vaccination. This chain joins TRBV18 and TRBJ2-7, with 7 bases identical to TRBD2. The CDR3 protein is CASSPFDRGAYEQYF. The CDR3 bases are TGTGCCAGCTCACCATTTGACCGGGGGGCCTACGAGCAGTACTTC.